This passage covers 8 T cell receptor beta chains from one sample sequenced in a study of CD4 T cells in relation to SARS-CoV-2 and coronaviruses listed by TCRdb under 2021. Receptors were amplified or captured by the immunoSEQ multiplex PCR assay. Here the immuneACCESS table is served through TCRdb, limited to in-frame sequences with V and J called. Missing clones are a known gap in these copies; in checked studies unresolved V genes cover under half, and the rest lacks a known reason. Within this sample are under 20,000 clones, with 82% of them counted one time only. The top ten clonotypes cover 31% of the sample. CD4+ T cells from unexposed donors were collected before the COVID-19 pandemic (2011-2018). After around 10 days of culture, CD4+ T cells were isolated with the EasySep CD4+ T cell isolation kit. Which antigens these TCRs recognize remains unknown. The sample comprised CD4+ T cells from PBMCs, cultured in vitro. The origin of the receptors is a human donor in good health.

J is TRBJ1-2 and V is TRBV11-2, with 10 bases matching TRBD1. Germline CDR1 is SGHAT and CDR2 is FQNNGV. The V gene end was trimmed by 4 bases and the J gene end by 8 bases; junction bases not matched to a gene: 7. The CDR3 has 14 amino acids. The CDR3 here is CASSSGTGVGGYTF. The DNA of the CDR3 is TGTGCCAGCAGCTCAGGGACAGGGGTGGGGGGCTACACCTTC.

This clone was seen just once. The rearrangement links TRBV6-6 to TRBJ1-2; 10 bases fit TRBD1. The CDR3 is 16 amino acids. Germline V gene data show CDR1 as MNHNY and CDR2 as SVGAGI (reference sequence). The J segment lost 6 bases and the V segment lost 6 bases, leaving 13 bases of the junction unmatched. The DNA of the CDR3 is TGTGCCAGCAGGACTGGGACAGGGGATAACCTCCATGGCTACACCTTC. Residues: CASRTGTGDNLHGYTF.

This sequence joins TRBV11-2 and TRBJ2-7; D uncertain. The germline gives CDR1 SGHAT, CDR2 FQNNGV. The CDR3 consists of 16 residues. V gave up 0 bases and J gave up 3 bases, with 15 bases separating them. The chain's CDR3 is CASSLDGGPLGYEQYF. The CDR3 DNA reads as TGTGCCAGCAGCTTAGATGGCGGACCACTCGGCTACGAGCAGTACTTC.

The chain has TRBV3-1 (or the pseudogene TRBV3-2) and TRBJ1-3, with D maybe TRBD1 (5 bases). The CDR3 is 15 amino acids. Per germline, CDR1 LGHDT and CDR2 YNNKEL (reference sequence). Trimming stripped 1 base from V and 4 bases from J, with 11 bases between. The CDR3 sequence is CASSQAPWGGNTIYF. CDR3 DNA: TGTGCCAGCAGCCAAGCCCCCTGGGGGGGAAACACCATATATTTT.

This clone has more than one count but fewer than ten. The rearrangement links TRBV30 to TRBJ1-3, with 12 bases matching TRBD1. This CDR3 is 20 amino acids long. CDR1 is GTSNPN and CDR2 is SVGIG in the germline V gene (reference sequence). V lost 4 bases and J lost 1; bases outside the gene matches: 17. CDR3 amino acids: CAWTTLWDRGPGLSGNTIYF. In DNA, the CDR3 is TGTGCCTGGACAACACTCTGGGACAGGGGGCCGGGGTTATCTGGAAACACCATATATTTT.

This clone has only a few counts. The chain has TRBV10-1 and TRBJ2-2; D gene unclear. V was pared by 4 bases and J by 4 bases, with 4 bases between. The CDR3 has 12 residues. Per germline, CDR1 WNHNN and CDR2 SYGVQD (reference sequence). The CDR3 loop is CASSVSTGELFF. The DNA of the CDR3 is TGCGCCAGCAGTGTAAGCACCGGGGAGCTGTTTTTT.

The CDR3 loop is CASSTQGRQPQHF. CDR3 coding DNA: TGTGCCAGCAGCACACAGGGGAGGCAGCCCCAGCATTTT. The chain carries TRBV7-2 and TRBJ1-5; 7 nucleotides line up with TRBD1. The length of the CDR3 is 13 residues. Losses at the gene ends were 5 bases for V and 7 bases for J; bases not matched to a gene: 5. Per the germline V gene, CDR1 is SGHTA and CDR2 is FQGNSA.

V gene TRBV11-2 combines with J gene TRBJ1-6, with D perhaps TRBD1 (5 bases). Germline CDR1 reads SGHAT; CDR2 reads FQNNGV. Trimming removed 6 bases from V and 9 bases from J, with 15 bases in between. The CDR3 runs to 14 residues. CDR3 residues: CASSMRGGGSPLHF. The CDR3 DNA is TGTGCCAGCAGTATGAGGGGCGGCGGTTCACCCCTCCACTTT.